This T cell receptor (beta chain) came from a study of blood T cell repertoires in COVID-19. Background on the study: Spain, Italy and the United States supplied samples that represented acute and convalescent COVID-19. The cDNA or gDNA used as material had been derived from T cells, B-cell-depleted T cells, or PBMCs.

Methods used by the authors: Researchers report that nucleated cell counts were estimated from reference gene primer amplification. Generated by immunoSEQ multiplex PCR, the TCRdb table keeps only in-frame clones and is missing some. V and J calls plus clone size are reproduced from that table; the DNA served to infer D and trimming. Among about 400,000 clones, around 92% were seen once, and the ten largest hold 1.2%. The CDR3 is 14 amino acids. V trimming: 7 bases; J trimming: 11 bases; junction bases outside the gene matches: 14. Germline V gene data show CDR1 as SGHAT and CDR2 as FQNNGV. The source material was peripheral blood. The chain carries TRBV11-2 and TRBJ1-1, with 9 bases aligning to TRBD1. The receptor was derived from a man aged 40-50 years with acute or convalescent COVID-19. The CDR3 loop is CASTPQDRGFSAFF. The CDR3 DNA reads TGTGCCAGCACCCCACAGGACAGGGGATTCTCGGCTTTCTTT.